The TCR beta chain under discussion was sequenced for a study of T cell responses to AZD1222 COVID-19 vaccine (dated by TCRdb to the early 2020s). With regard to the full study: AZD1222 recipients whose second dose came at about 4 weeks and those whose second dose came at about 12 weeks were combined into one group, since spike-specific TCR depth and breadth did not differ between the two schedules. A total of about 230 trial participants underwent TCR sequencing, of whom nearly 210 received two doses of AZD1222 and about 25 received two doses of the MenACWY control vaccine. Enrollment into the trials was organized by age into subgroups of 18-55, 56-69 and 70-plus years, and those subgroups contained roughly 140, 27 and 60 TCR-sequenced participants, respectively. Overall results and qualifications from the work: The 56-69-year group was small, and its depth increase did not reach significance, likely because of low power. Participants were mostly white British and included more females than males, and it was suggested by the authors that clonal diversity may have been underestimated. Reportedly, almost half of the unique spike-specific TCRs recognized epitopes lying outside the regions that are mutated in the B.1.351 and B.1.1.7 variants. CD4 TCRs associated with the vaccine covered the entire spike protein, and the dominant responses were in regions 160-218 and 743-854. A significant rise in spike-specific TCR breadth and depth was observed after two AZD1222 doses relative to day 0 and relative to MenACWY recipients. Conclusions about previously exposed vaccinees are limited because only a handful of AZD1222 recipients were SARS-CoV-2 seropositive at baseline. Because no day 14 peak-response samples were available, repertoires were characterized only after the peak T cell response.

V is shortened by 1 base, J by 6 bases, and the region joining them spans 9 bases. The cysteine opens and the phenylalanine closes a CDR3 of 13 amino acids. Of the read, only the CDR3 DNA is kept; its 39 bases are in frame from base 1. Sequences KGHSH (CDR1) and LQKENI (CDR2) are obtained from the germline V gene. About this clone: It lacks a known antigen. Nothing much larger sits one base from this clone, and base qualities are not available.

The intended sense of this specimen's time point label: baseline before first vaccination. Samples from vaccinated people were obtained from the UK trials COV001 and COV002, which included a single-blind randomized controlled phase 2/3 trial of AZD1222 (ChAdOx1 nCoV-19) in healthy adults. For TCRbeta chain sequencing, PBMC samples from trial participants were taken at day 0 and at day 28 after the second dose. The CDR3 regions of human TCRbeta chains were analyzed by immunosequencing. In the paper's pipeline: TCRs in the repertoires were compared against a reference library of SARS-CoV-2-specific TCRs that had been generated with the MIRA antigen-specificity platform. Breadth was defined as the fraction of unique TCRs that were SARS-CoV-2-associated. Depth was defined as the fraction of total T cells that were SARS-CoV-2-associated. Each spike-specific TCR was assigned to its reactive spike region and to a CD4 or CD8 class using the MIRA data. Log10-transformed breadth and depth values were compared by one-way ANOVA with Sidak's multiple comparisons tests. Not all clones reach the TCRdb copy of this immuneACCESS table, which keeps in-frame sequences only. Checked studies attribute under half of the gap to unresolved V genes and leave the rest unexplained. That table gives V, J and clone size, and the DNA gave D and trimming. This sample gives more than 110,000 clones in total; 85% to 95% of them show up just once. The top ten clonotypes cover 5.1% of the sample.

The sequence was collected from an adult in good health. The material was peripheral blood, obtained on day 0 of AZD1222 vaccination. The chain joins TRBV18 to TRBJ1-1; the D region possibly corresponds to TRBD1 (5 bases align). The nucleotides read TGTGCCAGCTCACCACTATTGGGGGCTGAAGCTTTCTTT. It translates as CASSPLLGAEAFF.